The clone carrying this T cell receptor beta chain has a handful of counts. This sample stems from a study of blood T cells in healthy people across ages. There are 15 residues in the CDR3. CDR1 and CDR2 from the germline V gene are SGHTA and FQGNSA. Germline trimming cut 4 bases from V and 4 bases from J; bases unmatched to any gene: 4. Using a J-beta primer mix together with a sample-barcoded 5' primer, a second PCR was run for roughly 7 to 11 cycles. TCRdb itself ran the 5' RACE reads through MiXCR, one entry per CDR3 protein. The table includes roughly 1 million distinct CDR3 sequences, approximately 25% detected once. These data were also filed under a second study, of T cells of mothers and their children.

This TCR derives from a girl aged 2 to 9 in good health. This sequence joins TRBV7-2 and TRBJ2-2; 9 bases fit TRBD2. Sequences were obtained from blood. CDR3 region: CASSYSGRRTGELFF. As DNA, the CDR3 is TGTGCCAGCAGCTATAGCGGGAGACGCACCGGGGAGCTGTTTTTT.